The clone carrying this TCR beta chain was counted many times. Its specificity is unknown. V gave up 3 bases and J gave up 2 bases, with 4 bases separating them. The CDR3 totals 12 residues. The sample belongs to a study of identical twins. Broader study findings: Excess low generation probability was seen in twin-shared out-of-frame alpha sequences. Beta clonotypes that were abundant in cord blood contained fewer insertions, a pattern absent from memory repertoires.

MiXCR, applied by TCRdb to the 5' RACE reads, yields one record per CDR3 protein. This sample has hundreds of thousands of distinct CDR3 sequences, with around 6% found just once. The rearrangement joins TRBV12-3 or TRBV12-4 to TRBJ1-2; no clear D. This sequence originates from a man aged 18 to 30 in good health. The sample taken for sequencing was naive T cells sorted from blood. The chain's CDR3 is CASSFTNYGYTF. The CDR3 nucleotides are TGTGCCAGCAGTTTCACGAACTATGGCTACACCTTC.